These T cell receptor beta chains were read from a single sample in a study of metastatic and nonmetastatic thyroid tumors. TCRdb reanalyzed the PCR reads via MiXCR. The data contain about 33,000 clones, 15% to 20% of them singletons. The sequenced sample consisted of blood. These receptors were taken from a male donor with papillary thyroid cancer or a benign thyroid nodule (not recorded which). Some clones in this sample may be carry-over from other donors' samples. CDR3s include the opening cysteine and the closing phenylalanine or tryptophan. Each record gives: CDR3 length, J gene, clone size, D gene, V gene, CDR3 DNA, CDR3 protein. A D gene is named only where the DNA matches it firmly. Part of the rows lack a size; the others show once, few, many or a class for expanded clones.

14,TRBJ2-2,many,-,TRBV15,TGTGCCACCAGCAGATCGACCGAGACCGGGGAGCTGTTTTTT,CATSRSTETGELFF
16,TRBJ2-1,many,TRBD2,TRBV20-1,TGCAGTGCCAGGGTCTGGACTAGCGGCACCAACAATGAGCAGTTCTTC,CSARVWTSGTNNEQFF
14,TRBJ2-5,many,-,TRBV7-2,TGTGCCAGCAGCAACACGGGCAGGGCAGAGACCCAGTACTTC,CASSNTGRAETQYF
11,TRBJ2-7,many,-,TRBV20-1,TGCAGTGCTAAGAATTGGGGAGAGCAGTACTTC,CSAKNWGEQYF
12,TRBJ1-2,-,-,TRBV10-2,TGCGCCAGCAGTGATCAACAGTGGGCGTCCACCTTC,CASSDQQWASTF
16,TRBJ1-3,-,-,TRBV6-1,TGTGCCAGCAGTGAAGCGACGGGGGCAGGGTGGGACACCATATATTTT,CASSEATGAGWDTIYF
19,TRBJ2-3,-,-,TRBV3-1,TGTGCCAGCAGCCAAAAATCGGAGCGGGGAAACAAAGGGGGAGATACGCAGTATTTT,CASSQKSERGNKGGDTQYF
14,TRBJ1-5,many,-,TRBV29-1,TGCAGCGTTAGTAAATCAGGGGGCAATCAGCCCCAGCATTTT,CSVSKSGGNQPQHF
14,TRBJ2-3,few,-,TRBV28,TGTGCCAGCAGTTCCTTCGCTAGCACAGATACGCAGTATTTT,CASSSFASTDTQYF
12,TRBJ1-2,many,TRBD1,TRBV20-1,TGCAGTGCTGGACAGGCGAACTATGGCTACACCTTC,CSAGQANYGYTF
11,TRBJ2-7,medium-sized,-,TRBV6-2/TRBV6-3,TGTGCCAGCAGGCACCTAGACGAGCAGTACTTC,CASRHLDEQYF
14,TRBJ2-2,few,-,TRBV6-7,TGTGCCAGCCGACTCGGAACGAACACCGGTGAGCCGTTTTTT,CASRLGTNTGEPFF
17,TRBJ2-7,-,TRBD2,TRBV19,TGTGCCAGTAGTATTGGTGGTATTAGCGGGAGCGCCTACGAGCAGTACTTC,CASSIGGISGSAYEQYF
15,TRBJ1-2,few,-,TRBV10-1,TGCGCCAGCAGTGAGTCTGTAGGACAGCCCTATGGCTACACCTTC,CASSESVGQPYGYTF
14,TRBJ1-6,many,-,TRBV5-1,TGCGCCAGCAGCCTCCGGGTCGATGGTTCACCCCTCCACTTT,CASSLRVDGSPLHF
18,TRBJ2-3,many,TRBD2,TRBV11-1,TGTGCCAGCAGCTTAGGGGGGACTAGCGGGAGTGGCACAGATACGCAGTATTTT,CASSLGGTSGSGTDTQYF
15,TRBJ2-5,many,TRBD1,TRBV27,TGTGCCAGCAGTTCCCACCGGGACAGGGGGGAGACCCAGTACTTC,CASSSHRDRGETQYF
14,TRBJ2-3,many,-,TRBV28,TGTGCCAGCAGTTTCTCGGGGTCAGTAGATACGCAGTATTTT,CASSFSGSVDTQYF
15,TRBJ1-1,-,-,TRBV12-3/TRBV12-4,TGTGCCAGCAGCCCCAGGGTACACGTGAACACTGAAGCTTTCTTT,CASSPRVHVNTEAFF
16,TRBJ2-7,many,TRBD1,TRBV18,TGTGCCAGCTCAAATACCTCCTCCGGGACAGGGCTCGAGCAGTACTTC,CASSNTSSGTGLEQYF
15,TRBJ1-2,-,-,TRBV6-1,TGTGCCAGCAGCCGAGCCTCTGGACCATACGGTGGCTACACCTTC,CASSRASGPYGGYTF
13,TRBJ1-4,many,-,TRBV2,TGTGCCAGCAAAGTACTTACGAGGGAAAAACTGTTTTTT,CASKVLTREKLFF
14,TRBJ1-6,-,-,TRBV6-1,TGTGCCAGCAGTGCCTACCCCGAGGAATCACCCCTCCACTTT,CASSAYPEESPLHF
15,TRBJ1-5,few,-,TRBV6-1,TGTGCCAGCAGTGAGGGGTGGACGGGAAATCAGCCCCAGCATTTT,CASSEGWTGNQPQHF